The rows below give T cell receptor beta chains drawn from one sample of a study of CD8 T cells in Susac syndrome. TCRdb re-analysed the immunoSEQ multiplex PCR reads in MiXCR, keeping a single row per CDR3 protein. The table lists roughly 180,000 distinct CDR3 sequences, 93% of them singletons, with roughly 0.1% in the top ten. The material sequenced was CD4+ T cells from PBMCs. These TCRs come from a human donor with multiple sclerosis. CDR3s include the opening cysteine and the closing phenylalanine or tryptophan. A D gene is named only where the DNA matches it firmly. Expanded clones are given a class, and other clones once, few, many or no size at all.

abundance: .; d_gene: .; v_gene: TRBV12-3/TRBV12-4; j_gene: TRBJ1-1; CDR3aa: CASRGRAMNTEAFF; CDR3nt: TGTGCCAGCAGGGGTCGAGCCATGAACACTGAAGCTTTCTTT
abundance: .; d_gene: .; v_gene: TRBV29-1; j_gene: TRBJ1-1; CDR3aa: CSVEEASAFF; CDR3nt: TGCAGCGTTGAAGAAGCGTCGGCTTTCTTT
abundance: .; d_gene: .; v_gene: TRBV6-6; j_gene: TRBJ2-4; CDR3aa: CASRPQTAKNIQYF; CDR3nt: TGTGCCAGCAGGCCTCAGACAGCCAAAAACATTCAGTACTTC
abundance: .; d_gene: TRBD1; v_gene: TRBV18; j_gene: TRBJ2-1; CDR3aa: CASSPQGQGGRYEQFF; CDR3nt: TGTGCCAGCTCACCTCAAGGACAGGGGGGAAGATATGAGCAGTTCTTC
abundance: .; d_gene: TRBD2; v_gene: TRBV11-1; j_gene: TRBJ2-5; CDR3aa: CASSYSSGNIQETQYF; CDR3nt: TGTGCCAGCAGCTACTCTAGCGGAAATATCCAAGAGACCCAGTACTTC
abundance: once; d_gene: .; v_gene: TRBV5-1; j_gene: TRBJ2-3; CDR3aa: CASSNGQSTDTQYF; CDR3nt: TGCGCCAGCAGCAACGGACAGTCCACAGATACGCAGTATTTT
abundance: .; d_gene: .; v_gene: TRBV6-5; j_gene: TRBJ1-5; CDR3aa: CASGGRDNQPQHF; CDR3nt: TGTGCCAGCGGCGGAAGGGACAATCAGCCCCAGCATTTT
abundance: .; d_gene: .; v_gene: TRBV19; j_gene: TRBJ2-7; CDR3aa: CASRPGRSSYEQYF; CDR3nt: TGTGCCAGTAGACCTGGACGGAGCTCCTACGAGCAGTACTTC
abundance: .; d_gene: .; v_gene: TRBV11-1; j_gene: TRBJ2-7; CDR3aa: CASSLVGHIPRGEQYF; CDR3nt: TGTGCCAGCAGCTTAGTGGGACACATACCTCGGGGCGAGCAGTACTTC
abundance: .; d_gene: .; v_gene: TRBV18; j_gene: TRBJ2-5; CDR3aa: CASSALAVETQYF; CDR3nt: TGTGCCAGCTCAGCCTTGGCCGTAGAGACCCAGTACTTC
abundance: .; d_gene: TRBD2; v_gene: TRBV3-1; j_gene: TRBJ2-5; CDR3aa: CASSHRTSGRETQYF; CDR3nt: TGTGCCAGCAGCCACCGGACTAGTGGTAGAGAGACCCAGTACTTC
abundance: .; d_gene: .; v_gene: TRBV15; j_gene: TRBJ1-6; CDR3aa: CATSRLEGQNSPLHF; CDR3nt: TGTGCCACCAGCAGACTTGAGGGGCAAAATTCACCCCTCCACTTT
abundance: once; d_gene: .; v_gene: TRBV6-2/TRBV6-3; j_gene: TRBJ2-1; CDR3aa: CASSQLSPSYNEQFF; CDR3nt: TGTGCCAGCAGTCAACTAAGCCCCTCGTACAATGAGCAGTTCTTC
abundance: once; d_gene: .; v_gene: TRBV29-1; j_gene: TRBJ1-2; CDR3aa: CSSGGRDYGYTF; CDR3nt: TGCAGCTCGGGGGGGAGAGACTATGGCTACACCTTC
abundance: .; d_gene: .; v_gene: TRBV6-5; j_gene: TRBJ2-1; CDR3aa: CASSEGWNEQFF; CDR3nt: TGTGCCAGCAGCGAGGGATGGAATGAGCAGTTCTTC
abundance: .; d_gene: .; v_gene: TRBV7-2; j_gene: TRBJ1-2; CDR3aa: CASSSEGGYTF; CDR3nt: TGTGCCAGCAGTTCGGAGGGTGGCTACACCTTC
abundance: .; d_gene: .; v_gene: TRBV2; j_gene: TRBJ1-1; CDR3aa: CASSGKSQDREAFF; CDR3nt: TGTGCCAGCAGTGGGAAGTCCCAGGACAGAGAAGCTTTCTTT
abundance: once; d_gene: TRBD1; v_gene: TRBV7-2; j_gene: TRBJ1-1; CDR3aa: CASSLTGTGDRSTEAFF; CDR3nt: TGTGCCAGCAGCCTTACCGGGACAGGGGATCGAAGCACTGAAGCTTTCTTT
abundance: .; d_gene: TRBD2; v_gene: TRBV4-2; j_gene: TRBJ2-3; CDR3aa: CASSHLAAGETDTQYF; CDR3nt: TGTGCCAGCAGCCACCTCGCAGCGGGGGAAACAGATACGCAGTATTTT
abundance: .; d_gene: TRBD1; v_gene: TRBV2; j_gene: TRBJ1-5; CDR3aa: CASTGTGIGNQPQHF; CDR3nt: TGTGCCAGCACCGGGACAGGGATCGGCAATCAGCCCCAGCATTTT
abundance: .; d_gene: TRBD1; v_gene: TRBV20-1; j_gene: TRBJ1-2; CDR3aa: CSARVGYATGVNYGYTF; CDR3nt: TGCAGTGCTAGAGTGGGATACGCGACAGGGGTGAACTATGGCTACACCTTC
abundance: once; d_gene: TRBD2; v_gene: TRBV12-3/TRBV12-4; j_gene: TRBJ2-1; CDR3aa: CASRASGGVYEQFF; CDR3nt: TGTGCCAGCAGGGCTAGCGGGGGTGTGTATGAGCAGTTCTTC